Listed here are 11 T cell receptor beta chains from one sample, sequenced in a study of cytomegalovirus exposure and HLA in healthy donors. The primer mix had 60 Vbeta and 13 Jbeta primers. Data came from immunoSEQ multiplex PCR; TCRdb stores just in-frame clones and leaves some out. The data contain roughly 100,000 clones, approximately 64% of them singletons. The sequenced sample consisted of PBMCs. The receptors come from a woman aged 50 to 65 in good health and CMV-seronegative.

This chain uses TRBV30 with TRBJ1-2; D is ambiguous. Looked up from germline, CDR1 is GTSNPN and CDR2 is SVGIG (reference sequence). Trimming took off 3 bases at V and 8 bases at J, with 10 bases between the two ends. This CDR3 has 11 amino acids. The CDR3 sequence is CAWSSLVGYTF. The CDR3 nucleotides read TGTGCCTGGAGCTCGCTAGTGGGCTACACCTTC.

The chain combines TRBV7-8 with TRBJ2-1; D unclear. The CDR3 totals 13 residues. CDR1 is SGHVS and CDR2 is FQNEAQ in the germline V gene. Between the trimmed V and J ends, which lost 1 base and 8 bases, there was a span of 9 bases. This chain's CDR3 is CASSLGRRDEQFF. In DNA, the CDR3 is TGTGCCAGCAGCTTAGGGCGTCGGGATGAGCAGTTCTTC.

J is TRBJ1-2 and V is TRBV28; D is perhaps TRBD1 (5 bases). Deletions cut 2 bases from V and 5 bases from J, with 18 bases between. The V gene's germline CDR1 is MDHEN and CDR2 SYDVKM. The CDR3 consists of 16 residues. CDR3 residues: CASSLRVPSQGYGYTF. The CDR3 bases are TGTGCCAGCAGTTTACGAGTACCATCCCAGGGTTATGGCTACACCTTC.

This clone was picked up a small number of times. The rearrangement joins TRBV29-1 to TRBJ1-2; TRBD1 aligns across 7 bases. Germline assignment: CDR1 SQVTM and CDR2 ANQGSEA. The CDR3 extends over 13 amino acids. The V and J ends lost 6 bases and 4 bases, in that order; junction bases with no gene match: 8. CDR3 protein: CSVKTGLGYGYTF. CDR3 nucleotides: TGCAGCGTGAAGACAGGGCTTGGCTATGGCTACACCTTC.

This chain links TRBV5-5 with TRBJ2-7, with unresolved D. Germline V gene lookup returns CDR1 SGHKS and CDR2 YYEKEE (reference sequence). The CDR3 loop spans 15 amino acids. With 4 bases removed from V and 0 bases from J, the gap between germline ends came to 14 bases. CDR3 loop: CASSRETLNSYEQYF. CDR3 coding DNA: TGTGCCAGCAGCCGAGAGACACTTAACTCCTACGAGCAGTACTTC.

The chain employs TRBV18 and TRBJ1-1; D uncertain. This CDR3 contains 13 residues. Trimming removed 3 bases at V and 3 bases at J, with 8 bases between. In germline, CDR1 is KGHSH, CDR2 LQKENI. In DNA, the CDR3 is TGTGCCAGCTCACCTTCCCGAGACACTGAAGCTTTCTTT. Protein sequence: CASSPSRDTEAFF.

This clone was counted a few times. The chain carries TRBV5-1 and TRBJ2-7, with 8 positions matching TRBD1. Trimming took 4 bases from V and 6 from J; bases not matched to a gene: 12. Germline V lookup: CDR1 SGHRS, CDR2 YFSETQ. The CDR3 runs 15 residues. DNA of the CDR3: TGCGCCAGCAGCCCGGCCGGGACAGGAGGTTTCGAGCAGTACTTC. Translation: CASSPAGTGGFEQYF.

The chain links TRBV5-5 to TRBJ2-5; 8 bases are shared with TRBD1. The CDR3 length is 14 residues. Germline assignment: CDR1 SGHKS and CDR2 YYEKEE (reference sequence). J lost 5 bases, V lost 5 bases, and 8 bases had no gene match. The CDR3 bases are TGTGCCAGCAGTCCTGGACAGGGTTGGGAGACCCAGTACTTC. It encodes CASSPGQGWETQYF.

This clone was counted between two and nine times. The V call is TRBV11-2, the J call TRBJ2-1; D perhaps matches TRBD2 (6 bases). Germline lookup yields CDR1 SGHAT and CDR2 FQNNGV. V lost 0 bases, J lost 2 bases, and 14 bases lay in between. The CDR3 covers 17 residues. CDR3 in DNA: TGTGCCAGCAGCTTAGAACCCCTGGCTAGCGCCTACAATGAGCAGTTCTTC. Amino acids: CASSLEPLASAYNEQFF. The entire variable domain, with the rest obtained from reference TRBV11-2 and TRBJ2-1, is as follows: EAGVAQSPRYKIIEKRQSVAFWCNPISGHATLYWYQQILGQGPKLLIQFQNNGVVDDSQLPKDRFSAERLKGVDSTLKIQPAKLEDSAVYLCASSLEPLASAYNEQFFGPGTRLTVL.

V is TRBV6-5 and J is TRBJ1-6, with TRBD1 identical over 8 bases. The J segment lost 9 bases and the V segment lost 8 bases, leaving 6 bases of the junction unmatched. Germline lookup yields CDR1 MNHEY and CDR2 SVGAGI. The length of the CDR3 is 13 residues. The CDR3 protein is CASRGQGGSPLHF. The CDR3 DNA follows: TGTGCCAGCCGCGGACAGGGAGGTTCACCCCTCCACTTT.

Sample share makes this clone medium-sized. The CDR3 loop reads CASSRTTGAIYEQYF. For the CDR3, the DNA is TGTGCCAGCAGCCGCACTACAGGGGCGATTTACGAGCAGTACTTC. This sequence joins TRBV28 and TRBJ2-7; 7 bases match TRBD1. The junction had 12 bases not matched to a gene; V was cut back by 6 bases and J by 4 bases. CDR1 and CDR2 (germline): MDHEN, SYDVKM. The CDR3 has 15 amino acids.